The TCR beta chain under discussion was sequenced for a study of T cells in Graves' hyperthyroidism and ophthalmopathy. This clonotype occurred many times. Researchers amplified the TCR beta CDR3 regions from RNA transcripts. HTBI primers were employed in a first-round RT-PCR of the TCR CDR3. TCRdb reprocessed the multiplex PCR reads via MiXCR and lists one record per CDR3 protein. The data hold around 370,000 distinct CDR3 sequences, with about 18% observed a single time. This CDR3 is built from 15 residues. V gave up 3 bases and J gave up 8 bases; unmatched junction bases: 6. Germline-derived CDR1 and CDR2 are SGDLS and YYNGEE.

This chain joins TRBV9 and TRBJ1-6; 9 bases are shared with TRBD1. The sequenced sample consisted of blood. The clonotype originates from a man between 18 and 35 years old with Graves' ophthalmopathy. This CDR3 reads CASSAGQGKDSPLHF. The CDR3 DNA is TGTGCCAGCAGCGCTGGACAGGGGAAGGATTCACCCCTCCACTTT.